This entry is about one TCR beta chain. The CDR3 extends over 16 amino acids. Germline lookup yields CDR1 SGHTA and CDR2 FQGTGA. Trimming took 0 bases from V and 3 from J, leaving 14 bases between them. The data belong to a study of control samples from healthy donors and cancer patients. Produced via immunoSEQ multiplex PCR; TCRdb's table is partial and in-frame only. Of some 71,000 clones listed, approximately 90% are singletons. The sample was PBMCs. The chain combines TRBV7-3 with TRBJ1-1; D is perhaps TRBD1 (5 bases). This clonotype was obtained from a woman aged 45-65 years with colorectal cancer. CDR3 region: CASSLTGGYRDTEAFF. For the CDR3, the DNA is TGTGCCAGCAGCTTAACTGGGGGTTATCGGGACACTGAAGCTTTCTTT. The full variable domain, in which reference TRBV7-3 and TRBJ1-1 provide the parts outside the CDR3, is GAGVSQTPSNKVTEKGKYVELRCDPISGHTALYWYRQSLGQGPEFLIYFQGTGAADDSGLPNDRFFAVRPEGSVSTLKIQRTERGDSAVYLCASSLTGGYRDTEAFFGQGTRLTVV.